Shown below are 27 T cell receptor beta chains from a single sample sequenced in a study of blood T cell repertoires in COVID-19 (TCRdb year 2020). The protocol used for the library was the immunoSEQ multiplex PCR assay. TCRdb's version of the immuneACCESS table is confined to in-frame rearrangements and falls short of the full clone set. An unresolved V gene accounts for under half of the shortfall where checked; the remainder is of unknown origin. The sample yields about 250,000 clones; roughly nine tenths were counted once. Less than 2.5% of the sample is held by the ten biggest clonotypes. What was sequenced was PBMCs or T cells enriched from blood (not recorded which). These TCRs come from a woman aged 18-35 years who had recovered from COVID-19.

The J gene is TRBJ1-3, the V gene TRBV5-5; 9 bases are a match to TRBD1. The CDR3 totals 15 residues. J was trimmed by 3 bases and V by 3 bases; bases with no gene match: 4. The germline V gene has CDR1 SGHKS and CDR2 YYEKEE (reference sequence). The CDR3 sequence: CASSYGTGYGNTIYF. In DNA form, the CDR3 reads TGTGCCAGCAGCTACGGGACAGGGTATGGAAACACCATATATTTT. Together with reference TRBV5-5 and TRBJ1-3, the CDR3 gives the full variable domain: DAGVTQSPTHLIKTRGQQVTLRCSPISGHKSVSWYQQVLGQGPQFIFQYYEKEERGRGNFPDRFSARQFPNYSSELNVNALLLGDSALYLCASSYGTGYGNTIYFGEGSWLTVV.

The chain employs TRBV6-1 and TRBJ1-1; no reliable D call. CDR1 is MNHNS and CDR2 is SASEGT in the germline V gene. The V end lost 2 bases, the J end lost 1 base, and 5 bases lay between the germline ends. The CDR3 is 13 amino acids. The CDR3 loop is CASSELSNTEAFF. The CDR3 DNA follows: TGTGCCAGCAGTGAACTCTCGAACACTGAAGCTTTCTTT.

The gene calls are TRBV3-1 (or the pseudogene TRBV3-2) and TRBJ2-2; no definite D call. V gave up 3 bases and J gave up 6 bases, with 8 bases separating them. The CDR3 extends over 13 amino acids. Germline CDR1 is LGHDT and CDR2 is YNNKEL (reference sequence). CDR3 nucleotides: TGTGCCAGCAGCCAGGGCCCGCCCGGGGAGCTGTTTTTT. This gives the protein CASSQGPPGELFF.

The gene calls are TRBV19 and TRBJ1-4; TRBD1 agrees at 7 bases. With 5 bases clipped from V and 13 bases from J, the junction kept 10 bases outside the gene matches. The CDR3 sequence is 13 residues long. The V gene's germline CDR1 is LNHDA and CDR2 SQIVND (reference sequence). CDR3 amino acids: CASSLTDRMGLFF. CDR3 DNA: TGTGCCAGTAGTTTGACGGACAGGATGGGACTGTTTTTT.

This chain connects TRBV19 to TRBJ2-3; 9 bases match TRBD1. This CDR3 comprises 12 residues. J lost 10 bases, V lost 1 base, and 0 bases had no gene match. CDR1 is LNHDA, CDR2 SQIVND, per germline (reference sequence). CDR3 sequence (DNA): TGTGCCAGTAGTATAGGACAGGGGGCGCAGTATTTT. Its protein is CASSIGQGAQYF.

This chain connects TRBV29-1 to TRBJ2-5; D is perhaps TRBD1 (6 bases). CDR1 is SQVTM, CDR2 ANQGSEA, per germline. The CDR3 extends over 14 amino acids. The V end lost 6 bases, the J end lost 3 bases, and 17 bases lay between the germline ends. CDR3 amino acids: CSVAVRDKKETQYF. The CDR3 nucleotides read TGCAGCGTCGCGGTCCGGGACAAGAAAGAGACCCAGTACTTC. Complete variable domain (other parts from reference TRBV29-1 and TRBJ2-5): SAVISQKPSRDICQRGTSLTIQCQVDSQVTMMFWYRQQPGQSLTLIATANQGSEATYESGFVIDKFPISRPNLTFSTLTVSNMSPEDSSIYLCSVAVRDKKETQYFGPGTRLLVL.

The chain is built from TRBV19 and TRBJ2-3, with 11 bases fitting TRBD1. The CDR3 length is 15 residues. Germline values: CDR1 LNHDA, CDR2 SQIVND (reference sequence). V dropped 5 bases and J dropped 4; count of bases not matched to a gene: 5. The CDR3 is CASSLGQGAADTQYF. The CDR3, as DNA: TGTGCCAGTAGTCTCGGACAGGGGGCTGCAGATACGCAGTATTTT.

V usage is TRBV6-4 and J usage is TRBJ1-1; D unclear. This CDR3 has 18 amino acids. Trimming stripped 4 bases from V and 1 base from J, with 22 bases between. Germline V gene lookup returns CDR1 MRHNA and CDR2 SNTAGT. The DNA of the CDR3 is TGTGCCAGCAGTGCCGGAGGGCCTCGAACAATCTCGAACACTGAAGCTTTCTTT. Translated: CASSAGGPRTISNTEAFF.

The genes are TRBV18 and TRBJ1-1; possibly TRBD1 for D (5 bases). There are 15 residues in the CDR3. Germline lookup yields CDR1 KGHSH and CDR2 LQKENI. V was shortened by 2 bases and J by 1 base, with 11 bases between the two germline ends. The CDR3 bases are TGTGCCAGCTCACCAGGTGTCGGGGGGAACACTGAAGCTTTCTTT. Translating gives CASSPGVGGNTEAFF.

The rearrangement uses TRBV6-1 and TRBJ2-5, with 11 bases identical to TRBD1. The V and J ends lost 3 bases and 9 bases, in that order; junction bases with no gene match: 12. The germline V gene has CDR1 MNHNS and CDR2 SASEGT. The CDR3 spans 16 residues. The CDR3 DNA reads as TGTGCCAGCAGTGATCGTGGGACAGGGGGGGGAGAAGCCCAGTACTTC. Translated, it gives CASSDRGTGGGEAQYF.

J is TRBJ1-2 and V is TRBV28, with unresolved D. The germline gives CDR1 MDHEN, CDR2 SYDVKM. The V and J ends lost 5 bases and 3 bases respectively, with 19 bases between them. CDR3 length equals 16 residues. CDR3 DNA sequence: TGTGCCAGCAGTCCGCCGGGGAGGGTTGGAGACTATGGCTACACCTTC. It encodes CASSPPGRVGDYGYTF.

CDR3 bases: TGTGCCAGCAGCTTGGGGATAGCGGGGGGGATCACGGAGTACTTC. Protein: CASSLGIAGGITEYF. V and J are TRBV5-6 and TRBJ2-5, with 11 nucleotides matching TRBD2. The trim removed 0 bases at V and 12 bases at J, leaving 10 bases unmatched. Germline CDR1 is SGHDT and CDR2 is YYEEEE. CDR3 length: 15 residues.

V is TRBV28 and J is TRBJ1-3, with TRBD1 matching over 9 bases. V lost 5 bases to trimming and J lost 4 bases; unmatched junction nucleotides: 6. There are 15 residues in the CDR3. In germline, CDR1 is MDHEN, CDR2 SYDVKM. As DNA, the CDR3 is TGTGCCAGCAGTCGCCGGGGACAGGGAGGAAACACCATATATTTT. Residues: CASSRRGQGGNTIYF. Filled out from reference TRBV28 and TRBJ1-3, the complete variable domain reads DVKVTQSSRYLVKRTGEKVFLECVQDMDHENMFWYRQDPGLGLRLIYFSYDVKMKEKGDIPEGYSVSREKKERFSLILESASTNQTSMYLCASSRRGQGGNTIYFGEGSWLTVV.

This sequence joins TRBV9 and TRBJ1-2; TRBD1 aligns across 9 bases. Losses at the gene ends were 3 bases for V and 3 bases for J; bases not matched to a gene: 9. The CDR3 contains 16 residues. From germline, CDR1 is SGDLS and CDR2 YYNGEE. CDR3 residues: CASSAKRTGVYYGYTF. The CDR3 nucleotides read TGTGCCAGCAGCGCAAAACGGACAGGGGTTTACTATGGCTACACCTTC.

The chain has TRBV2 and TRBJ2-1, with TRBD1 as a possible D gene (8 bases). V lost 6 bases and J 4 bases, leaving 16 bases between the germline ends. The CDR3 length is 15 residues. Germline V CDR1 and CDR2: SNHLY, FYNNEI. DNA for the CDR3: TGTGCCAGCAGGGACCCACAGGGGGGGTACAATGAGCAGTTCTTC. The encoded protein is CASRDPQGGYNEQFF.

The gene calls are TRBV11-3 and TRBJ1-1; a possible D gene is TRBD1 (6 bases). This CDR3 has 13 residues. Germline V lookup: CDR1 SGHNT, CDR2 YENEEA. Trimming left V 6 bases short and J 4 bases short, with 12 bases between. This CDR3 is CASRTGFCTEAFF. The CDR3 coding sequence is TGTGCCAGCAGGACAGGATTTTGCACTGAAGCTTTCTTT.

V usage is TRBV28 and J usage is TRBJ1-5, with D possibly matching TRBD1 (6 bases). Per germline, CDR1 MDHEN and CDR2 SYDVKM. The CDR3 has 13 residues. V was shortened by 8 bases and J by 3 bases, with 11 bases between the two germline ends. CDR3 loop: CASLTGTNQPQHF. CDR3 sequence (DNA): TGTGCCAGCCTGACAGGTACCAATCAGCCCCAGCATTTT.

This clone was seen just once. The V and J genes are TRBV25-1 and TRBJ2-7, with 9 bases aligning to TRBD1. With V trimmed by 1 base and J by 5 bases, 3 bases remained unmatched. Germline assignment: CDR1 MGHDK and CDR2 SYGVNS. This CDR3 region has 14 residues. The CDR3 is CASSELWDRDEQYF. The CDR3 nucleotides are TGTGCCAGCAGTGAATTATGGGACAGGGACGAGCAGTACTTC.

The chain is built from TRBV10-1 and TRBJ1-6, with a weak D call TRBD1 (6 bases). Germline CDR1 and CDR2: WNHNN and SYGVQD (reference sequence). V dropped 6 bases and J dropped 8 bases, with 17 bases sitting between them. This CDR3 is built from 15 residues. CDR3 sequence (DNA): TGCGCCAGCAGCGCCGGGACACTGGGGGATTCACCCCTCCACTTT. Protein sequence: CASSAGTLGDSPLHF.

V and J are TRBV13 and TRBJ2-3; D ambiguous. CDR3 size: 13 residues. In germline, CDR1 is PRHDT, CDR2 FYEKMQ (reference sequence). V lost 6 bases, J lost 8 bases, and 15 bases lay in between. In DNA, the CDR3 is TGTGCCAGCAGTTTGAGTGGTAGTTTTACGCAGTATTTT. Protein product: CASSLSGSFTQYF.

The chain combines TRBV3-1 (or the pseudogene TRBV3-2) with TRBJ2-3, with TRBD2 matching over 13 bases. The CDR3 totals 16 residues. The trim removed 4 bases at V and 4 bases at J, leaving 5 bases unmatched. The germline V gene encodes CDR1 LGHDT and CDR2 YNNKEL (reference sequence). The DNA for the CDR3 is TGTGCCAGCAGCCTCCCGACTAGCGGGGGGTCAGATACGCAGTATTTT. This sequence encodes CASSLPTSGGSDTQYF.

This chain joins TRBV19 and TRBJ1-2, with 7 bases identical to TRBD1. CDR3 length equals 15 residues. V gave up 2 bases and J gave up 4 bases; unmatched junction bases: 7. Germline V gene sequence: CDR1 LNHDA, CDR2 SQIVND (reference sequence). CDR3 residues: CASSIPAGGIYGYTF. Written as DNA, the CDR3 is TGTGCCAGTAGTATACCCGCAGGGGGAATCTATGGCTACACCTTC.

V and J are TRBV19 and TRBJ2-7; no firm D call. The CDR3 is 14 amino acids. Germline-derived CDR1 and CDR2 are LNHDA and SQIVND (reference sequence). Trimming pared 2 bases from V and 4 bases from J, leaving 12 bases between. CDR3 bases: TGTGCCAGTAGTATAAACAGTTTAATGTACGAGCAGTACTTC. Its protein product is CASSINSLMYEQYF. The entire variable domain, with the rest obtained from reference TRBV19 and TRBJ2-7, is as follows: DGGITQSPKYLFRKEGQNVTLSCEQNLNHDAMYWYRQDPGQGLRLIYYSQIVNDFQKGDIAEGYSVSREKKESFPLTVTSAQKNPTAFYLCASSINSLMYEQYFGPGTRLTVT.

The chain recombines TRBV5-8 with TRBJ1-3, with D unclear. Germline V gives CDR1 SGHTS, CDR2 YDEGEE. Between the trimmed V and J ends, which lost 0 bases and 7 bases, there was a span of 8 bases. CDR3 length: 13 residues. The CDR3 loop is CASSLASLNTIYF. The CDR3, as DNA: TGTGCCAGCAGCTTGGCCAGTCTGAACACCATATATTTT.

The chain combines TRBV19 with TRBJ1-3, with D maybe TRBD1 (5 bases). The CDR3 consists of 12 residues. V shed 5 bases and J shed 4 bases, with 6 bases lying between them. The germline V gene has CDR1 LNHDA and CDR2 SQIVND (reference sequence). CDR3 bases: TGTGCCAGTAGTGCAGGGGGAAACACCATATATTTT. Translated: CASSAGGNTIYF.

This CDR3 is CASSLDRGGTEAFF. The CDR3 DNA follows: TGTGCCAGCAGCTTAGACAGGGGTGGCACTGAAGCTTTCTTT. The chain carries TRBV7-9 and TRBJ1-1; 7 bases are a match to TRBD1. This CDR3 is 14 amino acids long. Germline trimming cut 1 base from V and 4 bases from J; bases unmatched to any gene: 3. Per germline, CDR1 SEHNR and CDR2 FQNEAQ (reference sequence).

V and J are TRBV28 and TRBJ2-3, with 10 bases aligning to TRBD2. Germline CDR1 is MDHEN and CDR2 is SYDVKM. V shed 3 bases and J 2 bases; nucleotides not matched to a gene: 5. This CDR3 contains 16 residues. CDR3 region: CASSFASGGFTDTQYF. Written as DNA, the CDR3 is TGTGCCAGCAGTTTTGCTAGCGGGGGTTTCACAGATACGCAGTATTTT.